The next 4 T cell receptor beta chains were all read from a single sample in a study of cytomegalovirus exposure and HLA in healthy donors. Clones were read by immunoSEQ multiplex PCR, and TCRdb kept only the in-frame ones, dropping some. The table has under 400,000 clones, roughly 90% seen once. Sample: PBMCs. The receptor source for this set is a man aged 25-45 years in good health and CMV-seronegative.

The V gene is TRBV7-8, the J gene TRBJ1-1; maybe TRBD1 (5 bases). With 1 base removed from V and 6 bases from J, the gap between germline ends came to 15 bases. Germline V gene data show CDR1 as SGHVS and CDR2 as FQNEAQ. The CDR3 has 15 amino acids. As DNA, the CDR3 is TGTGCCAGCAGCTTAGTCGGGGGAGCGAGCGCTGAAGCTTTCTTT. This translates into CASSLVGGASAEAFF.

The chain combines TRBV19 with TRBJ1-2; 8 nucleotides agree with TRBD1. Trimming cost V 5 bases and J 0 bases; bases outside gene matches: 11. The CDR3 spans 17 residues. Germline CDR1 reads LNHDA; CDR2 reads SQIVND (reference sequence). In DNA, the CDR3 is TGTGCCAGTAGTCCGCGGACAGGGCAGGCTTCTAACTATGGCTACACCTTC. Amino acid sequence: CASSPRTGQASNYGYTF.

The J gene is TRBJ2-7, the V gene TRBV6-5; D is possibly TRBD2 (6 bases). This CDR3 is built from 14 residues. Germline CDR1 and CDR2: MNHEY and SVGAGI. Deletions cut 2 bases from V and 3 bases from J, with 11 bases between. The CDR3 bases are TGTGCCAGCAGTTACCCTGGGCGGGGCTACGAGCAGTACTTC. The encoded protein is CASSYPGRGYEQYF.

The CDR3 region has the DNA TGTGCCAGCAGCTCGGGACTAGCGGGGGGCCGGAGCTCCTACGAGCAGTACTTC. As protein: CASSSGLAGGRSSYEQYF. The chain is built from TRBV5-4 and TRBJ2-7; 15 nucleotides match TRBD2. Trimming took 3 bases from V and 0 from J; bases not matched to a gene: 7. This CDR3 is 18 amino acids long. Germline-derived CDR1 and CDR2 are SGHNT and YYREEE (reference sequence).